These T cell receptor beta chains were read from a single sample in a study of T cell responses to AZD1222 COVID-19 vaccine. Produced via immunoSEQ multiplex PCR; TCRdb's table is partial and in-frame only. Here the sample spans 75,000 to 95,000 clones, about 91% being singletons. The material sequenced was peripheral blood, taken on day 0 of MenACWY control vaccination. All receptors derive from an adult in good health. CDR3s include the opening cysteine and the closing phenylalanine or tryptophan. D genes are given only for firm matches. Part of the rows lack a size; the others show once, few, many or a class for expanded clones.

j_call: TRBJ1-1
d_call: -
v_call: TRBV6-1
clone_size: -
cdr3_nt: TGTGCCAGCAGTGAAGCATTACAGGGGAACACTGAAGCTTTCTTT
cdr3_aa: CASSEALQGNTEAFF

j_call: TRBJ2-2
d_call: TRBD2
v_call: TRBV29-1
clone_size: -
cdr3_nt: TGCAGTGGGCGGGAGTTGGGCACCGGGGAGCTGTTTTTT
cdr3_aa: CSGRELGTGELFF

j_call: TRBJ2-2
d_call: -
v_call: TRBV6-1
clone_size: -
cdr3_nt: TGTGCCAGCAGTGAAGGGTCGTGGGGCCTCACCGGGGAGCTGTTTTTT
cdr3_aa: CASSEGSWGLTGELFF

j_call: TRBJ1-1
d_call: TRBD1
v_call: TRBV19
clone_size: -
cdr3_nt: TGTGCCAGTAGTATAACCCCGGGACAGCCCACTGAAGCTTTCTTT
cdr3_aa: CASSITPGQPTEAFF

j_call: TRBJ2-1
d_call: TRBD1
v_call: TRBV29-1
clone_size: -
cdr3_nt: TGCAGCACCCGACAGGGGATCTCCTACAATGAGCAGTTCTTC
cdr3_aa: CSTRQGISYNEQFF

j_call: TRBJ2-5
d_call: TRBD1
v_call: TRBV29-1
clone_size: once
cdr3_nt: TGCAGCGGGGGACAGGGCTCCGAGACCCAGTACTTC
cdr3_aa: CSGGQGSETQYF

j_call: TRBJ2-1
d_call: -
v_call: TRBV5-1
clone_size: -
cdr3_nt: TGCGCCAGCAGCTTCGTTTCAGGACAGAACAATGAGCAGTTCTTC
cdr3_aa: CASSFVSGQNNEQFF

j_call: TRBJ2-2
d_call: TRBD1
v_call: TRBV7-3
clone_size: -
cdr3_nt: TGTGCCAGCAGCCTAGGACAGGGGAGAACCGGGGAGCTGTTTTTT
cdr3_aa: CASSLGQGRTGELFF

j_call: TRBJ1-6
d_call: -
v_call: TRBV5-6
clone_size: -
cdr3_nt: TGTGCCAGCAGCCCGACCTTAGCAGGGATAGGAGGTTCACCCCTCCACTTT
cdr3_aa: CASSPTLAGIGGSPLHF

j_call: TRBJ2-7
d_call: TRBD1
v_call: TRBV5-1
clone_size: -
cdr3_nt: TGCGCCAGCGGGACAGGAGGCTTGGGTGAGCAGTACTTC
cdr3_aa: CASGTGGLGEQYF

j_call: TRBJ2-2
d_call: -
v_call: TRBV28
clone_size: -
cdr3_nt: TGTGCCAGCAGTTTAGGACAAAACACCGGGGAGCTGTTTTTT
cdr3_aa: CASSLGQNTGELFF

j_call: TRBJ2-3
d_call: TRBD2
v_call: TRBV28
clone_size: -
cdr3_nt: TGTGCCAGCAGCCCCCCAGCGGGGGGCGGCACAGATACGCAGTATTTT
cdr3_aa: CASSPPAGGGTDTQYF

j_call: TRBJ1-5
d_call: -
v_call: TRBV5-1
clone_size: once
cdr3_nt: TGCGCCAGCAGCTTGGCAGGGGAGCGAGGTCAGCCCCAGCATTTT
cdr3_aa: CASSLAGERGQPQHF

j_call: TRBJ2-1
d_call: -
v_call: TRBV6-1
clone_size: -
cdr3_nt: TGTGCCAGCACCACGGGGGACAATGAGCAGTTCTTC
cdr3_aa: CASTTGDNEQFF

j_call: TRBJ2-3
d_call: TRBD2
v_call: TRBV30
clone_size: -
cdr3_nt: TGTGCCTTGGGACTAGCGGGGGTATTAGATACGCAGTATTTT
cdr3_aa: CALGLAGVLDTQYF

j_call: TRBJ2-5
d_call: -
v_call: TRBV18
clone_size: -
cdr3_nt: TGTGCCAGCTCACCCCTAGGTGGTAGCGGCCAAGAGACCCAGTACTTC
cdr3_aa: CASSPLGGSGQETQYF

j_call: TRBJ2-7
d_call: TRBD2
v_call: TRBV11-2
clone_size: -
cdr3_nt: TGTGCCAGCAGCATAACTAGCGGCCTCTCCTACGAGCAGTACTTC
cdr3_aa: CASSITSGLSYEQYF

j_call: TRBJ2-7
d_call: TRBD2
v_call: TRBV11-3
clone_size: -
cdr3_nt: TGTGCCAGCGGAGCGGGAGCGGGCTACGAGCAGTACTTC
cdr3_aa: CASGAGAGYEQYF

j_call: TRBJ2-1
d_call: -
v_call: TRBV7-2
clone_size: -
cdr3_nt: TGTGCCAGCAGCCCCGGGTACTATGAGCAGTTCTTC
cdr3_aa: CASSPGYYEQFF

j_call: TRBJ2-3
d_call: TRBD2
v_call: TRBV5-4
clone_size: -
cdr3_nt: TGTGCCAGCAGCTTGGTTCGGGAGGGCACAGATACGCAGTATTTT
cdr3_aa: CASSLVREGTDTQYF

j_call: TRBJ2-1
d_call: TRBD2
v_call: TRBV4-3
clone_size: -
cdr3_nt: TGCGCCAGCAGCCAAGAACTAGCGGGAGGTTCAATTGAGCAGTTCTTC
cdr3_aa: CASSQELAGGSIEQFF

j_call: TRBJ2-5
d_call: -
v_call: TRBV15
clone_size: -
cdr3_nt: TGTGCCACCAGCAGAGACCCGGGGCCGCAAGAGACCCAGTACTTC
cdr3_aa: CATSRDPGPQETQYF

j_call: TRBJ1-5
d_call: -
v_call: TRBV10-3
clone_size: -
cdr3_nt: TGTGCCATCAGTGAGTTGGGCAATCAGCCCCAGCATTTT
cdr3_aa: CAISELGNQPQHF

j_call: TRBJ1-3
d_call: -
v_call: TRBV4-3
clone_size: -
cdr3_nt: TGCGCCAGCAGCCAAGAGCCGGGAGGAAACACCATATATTTT
cdr3_aa: CASSQEPGGNTIYF

j_call: TRBJ1-2
d_call: TRBD1
v_call: TRBV19
clone_size: -
cdr3_nt: TGTGCCATTAGCAGGGGGCATGGCTACACCTTC
cdr3_aa: CAISRGHGYTF

j_call: TRBJ1-5
d_call: -
v_call: TRBV28
clone_size: -
cdr3_nt: TGTGCCACCATCTCAGGGGGCAATCAGCCCCAGCATTTT
cdr3_aa: CATISGGNQPQHF

j_call: TRBJ2-1
d_call: -
v_call: TRBV7-3
clone_size: -
cdr3_nt: TGTGCCAGCAGCTTAGGCCCCCTAGTCGGCGAGCAGTTCTTC
cdr3_aa: CASSLGPLVGEQFF

j_call: TRBJ2-1
d_call: TRBD2
v_call: TRBV2
clone_size: -
cdr3_nt: TGTGCCAGCAGGGGGACTACCTGGAGGTTCTTC
cdr3_aa: CASRGTTWRFF

j_call: TRBJ2-1
d_call: -
v_call: TRBV28
clone_size: -
cdr3_nt: TGTGCCAGCAGGCTTCAGGGACATTACAATGAGCAGTTCTTC
cdr3_aa: CASRLQGHYNEQFF

j_call: TRBJ2-1
d_call: TRBD2
v_call: TRBV7-2
clone_size: -
cdr3_nt: TGTGCCAGCAGCCACCGGACTAGCGGGGCCAATGAGCAGTTCTTC
cdr3_aa: CASSHRTSGANEQFF

j_call: TRBJ1-6
d_call: TRBD1
v_call: TRBV7-3
clone_size: -
cdr3_nt: TGTGCCAGCAGCTCCCTGGCAGGGGGTCACTCACCCCTCCACTTT
cdr3_aa: CASSSLAGGHSPLHF

j_call: TRBJ1-5
d_call: -
v_call: TRBV7-9
clone_size: -
cdr3_nt: TGTGCCAGCAGCCCCGACAAAGGCCAGCCCCAGCATTTT
cdr3_aa: CASSPDKGQPQHF

j_call: TRBJ2-2
d_call: TRBD2
v_call: TRBV11-2
clone_size: -
cdr3_nt: TGTGCCAGCAGCCCCCGGGGTCGGCTAGCGGGGGAGAACACCGGGGAGCTGTTTTTT
cdr3_aa: CASSPRGRLAGENTGELFF

j_call: TRBJ1-4
d_call: -
v_call: TRBV18
clone_size: -
cdr3_nt: TGTGCCAGCTCTCCTGGCGGAACTAATGAAAAACTGTTTTTT
cdr3_aa: CASSPGGTNEKLFF

j_call: TRBJ1-5
d_call: -
v_call: TRBV19
clone_size: -
cdr3_nt: TGTGCCAGTAGTAGCGGGTTCCGGGGCCAGCCCCAGCATTTT
cdr3_aa: CASSSGFRGQPQHF

j_call: TRBJ2-5
d_call: -
v_call: TRBV7-3
clone_size: -
cdr3_nt: TGTGCCAGCAGCTCAGGACAGCAAGAGACCCAGTACTTC
cdr3_aa: CASSSGQQETQYF

j_call: TRBJ1-6
d_call: -
v_call: TRBV10-2
clone_size: -
cdr3_nt: TGCGCCAGCAGTGACCGGCCGAATAATTCACCCCTCCACTTT
cdr3_aa: CASSDRPNNSPLHF

j_call: TRBJ2-7
d_call: TRBD2
v_call: TRBV4-3
clone_size: -
cdr3_nt: TGCGCCAGCAGCCAAGAGGTGAGCGGGAGATACGAGCAGTACTTC
cdr3_aa: CASSQEVSGRYEQYF

j_call: TRBJ1-4
d_call: TRBD1
v_call: TRBV6-5
clone_size: -
cdr3_nt: TGTGCCAGCATTTCACGACAGGGAGGCGAAAAACTGTTTTTT
cdr3_aa: CASISRQGGEKLFF

j_call: TRBJ1-6
d_call: TRBD1
v_call: TRBV25-1
clone_size: -
cdr3_nt: TGTGCCAGCAGTCCAACCGGACAGGGGGGTTATAATTCACCCCTCCACTTT
cdr3_aa: CASSPTGQGGYNSPLHF

j_call: TRBJ2-7
d_call: TRBD1
v_call: TRBV4-1
clone_size: -
cdr3_nt: TGCGCCAGCAGCCAAGATGTGGGACAGGGGGCATCCGAGCAGTACTTC
cdr3_aa: CASSQDVGQGASEQYF

j_call: TRBJ1-5
d_call: -
v_call: TRBV19
clone_size: -
cdr3_nt: TGTGCCAGTAGGTCAGTCAATCAGCCCCAGCATTTT
cdr3_aa: CASRSVNQPQHF

j_call: TRBJ2-7
d_call: -
v_call: TRBV19
clone_size: -
cdr3_nt: TGTGCCAGTAGTATACGGCTAGATACCTACGAGCAGTACTTC
cdr3_aa: CASSIRLDTYEQYF

j_call: TRBJ2-1
d_call: -
v_call: TRBV6-5
clone_size: few
cdr3_nt: TGTGCCAGCAGTTACGCAGGGTGGAATGAGCAGTTCTTC
cdr3_aa: CASSYAGWNEQFF

j_call: TRBJ2-1
d_call: TRBD1
v_call: TRBV19
clone_size: -
cdr3_nt: TGTGCCAGTAGACCCGAGGGACAGGGCTACAATGAGCAGTTCTTC
cdr3_aa: CASRPEGQGYNEQFF

j_call: TRBJ1-3
d_call: -
v_call: TRBV28
clone_size: -
cdr3_nt: TGTGCCAGCAGAGTTTATGGGATCTCTGGAAACACCATATATTTT
cdr3_aa: CASRVYGISGNTIYF

j_call: TRBJ2-7
d_call: -
v_call: TRBV6-2/TRBV6-3
clone_size: -
cdr3_nt: TGTGCCAGCAGTTACCGTCAGATACGGGCATACGAGCAGTACTTC
cdr3_aa: CASSYRQIRAYEQYF